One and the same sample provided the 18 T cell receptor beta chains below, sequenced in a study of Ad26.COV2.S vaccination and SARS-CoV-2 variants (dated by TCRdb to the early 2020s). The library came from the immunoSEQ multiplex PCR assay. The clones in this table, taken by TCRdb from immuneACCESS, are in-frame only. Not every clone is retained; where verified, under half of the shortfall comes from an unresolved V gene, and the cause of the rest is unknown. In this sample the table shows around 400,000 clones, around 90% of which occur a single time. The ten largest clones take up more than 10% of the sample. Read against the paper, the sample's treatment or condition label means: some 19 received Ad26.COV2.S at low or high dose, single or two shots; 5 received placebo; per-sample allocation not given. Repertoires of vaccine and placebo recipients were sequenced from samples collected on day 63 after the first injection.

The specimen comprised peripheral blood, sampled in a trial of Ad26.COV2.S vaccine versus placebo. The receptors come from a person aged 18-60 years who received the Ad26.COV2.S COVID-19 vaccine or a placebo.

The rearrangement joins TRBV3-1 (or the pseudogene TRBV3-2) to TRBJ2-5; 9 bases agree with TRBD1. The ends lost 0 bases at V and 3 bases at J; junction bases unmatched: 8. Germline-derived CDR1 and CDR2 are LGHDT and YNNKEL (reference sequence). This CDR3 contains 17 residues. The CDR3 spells CASSQELSGQGKETQYF. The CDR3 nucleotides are TGTGCCAGCAGCCAAGAGTTATCGGGACAGGGAAAAGAGACCCAGTACTTC.

The CDR3 sequence is CASSSQGHTDTQYF. In DNA, the CDR3 is TGTGCCAGTTCAAGTCAGGGGCACACAGATACGCAGTATTTT. This rearrangement joins TRBV19 to TRBJ2-3, with a tentative D call TRBD1 (6 bases). The V and J ends lost 8 bases and 2 bases respectively, with 14 bases between them. The length of the CDR3 is 14 residues. The germline V gene encodes CDR1 LNHDA and CDR2 SQIVND (reference sequence).

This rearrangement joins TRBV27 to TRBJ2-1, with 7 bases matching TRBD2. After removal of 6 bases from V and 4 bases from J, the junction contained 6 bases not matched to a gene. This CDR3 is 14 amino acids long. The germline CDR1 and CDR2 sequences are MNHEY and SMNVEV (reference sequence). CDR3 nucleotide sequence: TGTGCCAGCAGCCGCGGGAGTGCTTACAATGAGCAGTTCTTC. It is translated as CASSRGSAYNEQFF.

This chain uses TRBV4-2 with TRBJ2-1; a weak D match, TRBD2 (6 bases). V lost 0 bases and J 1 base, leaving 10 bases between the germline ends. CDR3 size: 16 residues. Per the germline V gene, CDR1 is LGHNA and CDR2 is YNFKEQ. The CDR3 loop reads CASSQDPGGSYNEQFF. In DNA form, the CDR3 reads TGTGCCAGCAGCCAAGACCCCGGAGGGTCCTACAATGAGCAGTTCTTC.

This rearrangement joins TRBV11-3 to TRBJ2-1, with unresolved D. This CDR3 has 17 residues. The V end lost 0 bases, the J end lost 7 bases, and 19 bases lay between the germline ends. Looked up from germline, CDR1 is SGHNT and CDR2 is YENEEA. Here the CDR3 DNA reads TGTGCCAGCAGCTTAGAGGGTATGGCGCCTTCGGGTAATGAGCAGTTCTTC. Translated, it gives CASSLEGMAPSGNEQFF.

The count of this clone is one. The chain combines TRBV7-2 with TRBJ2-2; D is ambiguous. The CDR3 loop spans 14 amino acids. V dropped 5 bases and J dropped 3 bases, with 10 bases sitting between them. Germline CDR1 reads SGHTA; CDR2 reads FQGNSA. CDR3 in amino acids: CASSAPPYTGELFF. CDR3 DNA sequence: TGTGCCAGCAGCGCGCCACCATACACCGGGGAGCTGTTTTTT.

CDR3: CAGGANEKLFF. The CDR3 DNA reads TGTGCTGGGGGAGCAAATGAAAAACTGTTTTTT. J is TRBJ1-4 and V is TRBV30; TRBD1 might be the D (5 bases). The germline CDR1 and CDR2 sequences are GTSNPN and SVGIG (reference sequence). The CDR3 sequence is 11 residues long.

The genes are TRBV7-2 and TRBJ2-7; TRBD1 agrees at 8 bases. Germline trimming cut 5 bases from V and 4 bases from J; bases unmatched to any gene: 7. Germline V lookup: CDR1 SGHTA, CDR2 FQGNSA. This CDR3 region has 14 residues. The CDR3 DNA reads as TGTGCCAGCAGCAAGGGGACAGGAACTTACGAGCAGTACTTC. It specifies CASSKGTGTYEQYF.

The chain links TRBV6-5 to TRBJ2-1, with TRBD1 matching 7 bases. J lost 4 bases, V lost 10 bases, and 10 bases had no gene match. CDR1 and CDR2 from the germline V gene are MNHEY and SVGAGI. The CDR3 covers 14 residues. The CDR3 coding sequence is TGTGCCACCGGACCGGGCAGGGGGTACAATGAGCAGTTCTTC. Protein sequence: CATGPGRGYNEQFF.

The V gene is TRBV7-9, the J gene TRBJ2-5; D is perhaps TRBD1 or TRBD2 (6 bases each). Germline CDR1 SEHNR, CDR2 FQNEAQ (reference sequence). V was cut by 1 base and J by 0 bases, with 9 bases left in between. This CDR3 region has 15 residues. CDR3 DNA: TGTGCCAGCAGCTTAGTAGGGGGGAACCAAGAGACCCAGTACTTC. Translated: CASSLVGGNQETQYF.

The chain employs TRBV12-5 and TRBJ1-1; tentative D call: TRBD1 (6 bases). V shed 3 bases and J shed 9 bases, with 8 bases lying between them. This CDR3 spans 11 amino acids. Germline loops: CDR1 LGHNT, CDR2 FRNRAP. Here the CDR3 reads CASGFWGQAFF. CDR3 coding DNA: TGTGCTAGTGGTTTTTGGGGGCAAGCTTTCTTT.

The CDR3 DNA reads TGTGCCAGCAGGGTCCAGGGGGGATACGAGCAGTACTTC. It yields the protein CASRVQGGYEQYF. This chain uses TRBV27 with TRBJ2-7; tentatively, D is TRBD1 (7 bases). From germline, CDR1 is MNHEY and CDR2 SMNVEV (reference sequence). V shed 6 bases and J shed 4 bases, with 13 bases lying between them. The CDR3 has 13 residues.

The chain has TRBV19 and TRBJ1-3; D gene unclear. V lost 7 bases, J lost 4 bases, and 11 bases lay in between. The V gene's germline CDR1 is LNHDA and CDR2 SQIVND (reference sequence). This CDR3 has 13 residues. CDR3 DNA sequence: TGTGCCAGTAAAGAGACTTCCGGAAACACCATATATTTT. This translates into CASKETSGNTIYF.

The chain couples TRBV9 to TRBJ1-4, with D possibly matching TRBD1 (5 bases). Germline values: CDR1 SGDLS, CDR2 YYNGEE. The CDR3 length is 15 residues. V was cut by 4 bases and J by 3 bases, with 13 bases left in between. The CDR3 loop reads CASSTREGSNEKLFF. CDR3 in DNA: TGTGCCAGCAGCACCCGGGAGGGGTCTAATGAAAAACTGTTTTTT.

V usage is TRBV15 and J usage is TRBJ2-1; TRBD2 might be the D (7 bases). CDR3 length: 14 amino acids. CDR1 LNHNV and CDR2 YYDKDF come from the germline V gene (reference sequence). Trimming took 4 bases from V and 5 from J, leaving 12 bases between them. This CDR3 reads CATSIGGVNNEQFF. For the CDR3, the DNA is TGTGCCACCAGCATAGGGGGGGTAAACAATGAGCAGTTCTTC. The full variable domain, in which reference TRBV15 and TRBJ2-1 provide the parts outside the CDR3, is DAMVIQNPRYQVTQFGKPVTLSCSQTLNHNVMYWYQQKSSQAPKLLFHYYDKDFNNEADTPDNFQSRRPNTSFCFLDIRSPGLGDTAMYLCATSIGGVNNEQFFGPGTRLTVL.

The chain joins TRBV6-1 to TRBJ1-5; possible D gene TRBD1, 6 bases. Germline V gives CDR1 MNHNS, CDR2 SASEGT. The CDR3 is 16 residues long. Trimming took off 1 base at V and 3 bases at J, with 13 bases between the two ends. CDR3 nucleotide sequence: TGTGCCAGCAGTGAAGGGGCAGGGGCCCCCAATCAGCCCCAGCATTTT. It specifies CASSEGAGAPNQPQHF.

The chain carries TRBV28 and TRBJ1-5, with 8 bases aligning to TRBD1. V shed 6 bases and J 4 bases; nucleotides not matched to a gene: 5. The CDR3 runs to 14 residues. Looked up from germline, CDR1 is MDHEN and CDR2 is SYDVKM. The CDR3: CASRQDRANQPQHF. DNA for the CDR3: TGTGCCAGCAGACAGGACAGGGCTAATCAGCCCCAGCATTTT.

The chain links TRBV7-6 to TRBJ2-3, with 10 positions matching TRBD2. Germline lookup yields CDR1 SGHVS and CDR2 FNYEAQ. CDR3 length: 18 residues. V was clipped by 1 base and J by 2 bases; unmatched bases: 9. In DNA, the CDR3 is TGTGCCAGCAGCTTAGTAGCCCCTGGACTAGCGGACACAGATACGCAGTATTTT. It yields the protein CASSLVAPGLADTDTQYF.